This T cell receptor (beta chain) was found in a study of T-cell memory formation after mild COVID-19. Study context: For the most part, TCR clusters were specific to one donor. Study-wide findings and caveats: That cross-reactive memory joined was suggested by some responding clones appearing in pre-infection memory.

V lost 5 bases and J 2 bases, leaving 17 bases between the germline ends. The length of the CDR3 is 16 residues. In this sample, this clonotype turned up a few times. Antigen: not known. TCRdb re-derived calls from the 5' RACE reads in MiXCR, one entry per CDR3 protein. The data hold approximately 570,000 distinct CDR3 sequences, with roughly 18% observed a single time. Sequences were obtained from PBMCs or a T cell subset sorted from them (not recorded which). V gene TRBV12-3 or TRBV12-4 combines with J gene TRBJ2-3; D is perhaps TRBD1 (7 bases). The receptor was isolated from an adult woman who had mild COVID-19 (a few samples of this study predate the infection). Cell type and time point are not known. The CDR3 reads CASSAGQRSYTDTQYF. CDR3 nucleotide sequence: TGTGCCAGCAGTGCGGGACAGAGATCCTACACAGATACGCAGTATTTT.